This TCR beta chain was retrieved from a study of blood T cell repertoires in COVID-19. Germline values: CDR1 SGHTA, CDR2 FQGNSA. The CDR3 sequence is 13 residues long. The J segment lost 5 bases and the V segment lost 3 bases, leaving 3 bases of the junction unmatched. Here immunoSEQ multiplex PCR was the method, and the copy in TCRdb shows in-frame clones only, minus some. The sample lists tens of thousands of clones; around 80% were seen once. J is TRBJ2-5 and V is TRBV7-2; 7 bases are shared with TRBD1. The receptor was isolated from a woman aged 80 or older with active or convalescent COVID-19. The sequenced sample was peripheral blood. CDR3 sequence reads: CASSLQGVETQYF. The CDR3 nucleotides are TGTGCCAGCAGCTTGCAGGGGGTGGAGACCCAGTACTTC.